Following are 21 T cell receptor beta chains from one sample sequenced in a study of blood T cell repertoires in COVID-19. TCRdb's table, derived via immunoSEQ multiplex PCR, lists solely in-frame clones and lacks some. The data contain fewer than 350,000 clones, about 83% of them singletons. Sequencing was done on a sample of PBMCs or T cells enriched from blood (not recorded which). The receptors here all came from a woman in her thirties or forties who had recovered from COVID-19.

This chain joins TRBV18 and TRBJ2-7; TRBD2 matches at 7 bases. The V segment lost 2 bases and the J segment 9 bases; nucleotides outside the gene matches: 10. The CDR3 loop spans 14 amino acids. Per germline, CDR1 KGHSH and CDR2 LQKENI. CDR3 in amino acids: CASSPIRGSNGQYF. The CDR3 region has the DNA TGTGCCAGCTCACCAATTCGCGGGAGTAATGGGCAGTACTTC.

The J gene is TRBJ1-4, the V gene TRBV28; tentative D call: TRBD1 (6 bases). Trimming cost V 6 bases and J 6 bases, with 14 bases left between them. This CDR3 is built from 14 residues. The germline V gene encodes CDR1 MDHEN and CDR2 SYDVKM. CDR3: CASSNQGWDEKLFF. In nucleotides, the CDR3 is TGTGCCAGCAGCAATCAGGGGTGGGATGAAAAACTGTTTTTT.

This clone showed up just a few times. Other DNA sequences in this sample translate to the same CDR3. CDR3 nucleotide sequence: TGTGCCAGCAGTTTCCCGTCCGCCTACGAGCAGTACTTC. Translating gives CASSFPSAYEQYF. The chain joins TRBV28 to TRBJ2-7; D remains unclear. The CDR3 loop spans 13 amino acids. Trimming removed 3 bases from V and 2 bases from J, with 8 bases in between. The germline CDR1 and CDR2 sequences are MDHEN and SYDVKM.

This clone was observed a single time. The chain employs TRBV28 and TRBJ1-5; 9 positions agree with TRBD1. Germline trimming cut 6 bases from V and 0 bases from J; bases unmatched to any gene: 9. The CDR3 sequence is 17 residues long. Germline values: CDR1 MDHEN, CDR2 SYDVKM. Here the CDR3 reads CASSPDRGLFSNQPQHF. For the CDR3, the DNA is TGTGCCAGCAGCCCGGACAGGGGACTCTTTAGCAATCAGCCCCAGCATTTT.

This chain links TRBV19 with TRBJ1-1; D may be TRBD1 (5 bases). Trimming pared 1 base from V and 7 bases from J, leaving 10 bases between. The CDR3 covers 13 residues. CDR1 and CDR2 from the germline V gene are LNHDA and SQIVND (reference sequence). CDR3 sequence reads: CASSIGRGFEAFF. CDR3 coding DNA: TGTGCCAGTAGTATAGGGAGGGGTTTTGAAGCTTTCTTT.

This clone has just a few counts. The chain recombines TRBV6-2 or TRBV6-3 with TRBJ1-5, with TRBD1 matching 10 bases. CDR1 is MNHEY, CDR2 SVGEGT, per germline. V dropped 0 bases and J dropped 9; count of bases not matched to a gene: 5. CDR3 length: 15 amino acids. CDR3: CASSYSPDRGGPQHF. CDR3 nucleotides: TGTGCCAGCAGTTACTCCCCGGACAGGGGGGGGCCCCAGCATTTT.

The CDR3 DNA reads TGTGCCAGCAGGGAGGGCACTGAAGCTTTCTTT. Its protein is CASREGTEAFF. V usage is TRBV28 and J usage is TRBJ1-1; no clear D. This CDR3 contains 11 residues. The V gene lost 6 bases and the J gene lost 4 bases, with 6 bases spanning the gap. Germline values: CDR1 MDHEN, CDR2 SYDVKM.

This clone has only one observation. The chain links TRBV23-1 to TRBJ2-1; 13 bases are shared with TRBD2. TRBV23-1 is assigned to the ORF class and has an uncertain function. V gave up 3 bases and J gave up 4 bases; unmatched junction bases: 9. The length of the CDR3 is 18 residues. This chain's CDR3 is CASSHRGTSGIWYNEQFF. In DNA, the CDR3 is TGCGCCAGCAGTCATCGCGGGACTAGCGGGATTTGGTACAATGAGCAGTTCTTC.

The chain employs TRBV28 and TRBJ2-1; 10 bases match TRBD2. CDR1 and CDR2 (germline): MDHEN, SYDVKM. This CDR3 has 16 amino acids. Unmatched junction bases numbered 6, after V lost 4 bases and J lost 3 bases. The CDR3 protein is CASSSLLAGNYNEQFF. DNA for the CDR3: TGTGCCAGCAGTTCACTACTAGCGGGAAACTACAATGAGCAGTTCTTC.

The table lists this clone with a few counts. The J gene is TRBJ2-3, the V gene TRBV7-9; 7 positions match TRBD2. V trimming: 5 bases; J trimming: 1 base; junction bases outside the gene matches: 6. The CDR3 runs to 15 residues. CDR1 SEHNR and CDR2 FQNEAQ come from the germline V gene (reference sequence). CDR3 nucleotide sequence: TGTGCCAGCAGCGAGCGGGGCAGGGGCACAGATACGCAGTATTTT. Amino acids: CASSERGRGTDTQYF.

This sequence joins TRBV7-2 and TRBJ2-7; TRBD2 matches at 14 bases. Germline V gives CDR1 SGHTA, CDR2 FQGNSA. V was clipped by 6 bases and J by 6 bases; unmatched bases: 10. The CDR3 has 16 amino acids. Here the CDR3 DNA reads TGTGCCAGCAGTCGACTAGCGGGAGGGGCGGCAACCGAGCAGTACTTC. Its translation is CASSRLAGGAATEQYF.

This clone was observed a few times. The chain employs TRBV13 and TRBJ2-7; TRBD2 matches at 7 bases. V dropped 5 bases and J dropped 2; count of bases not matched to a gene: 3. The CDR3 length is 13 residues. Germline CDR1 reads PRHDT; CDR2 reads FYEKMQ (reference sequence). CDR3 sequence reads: CASSRGGPYEQYF. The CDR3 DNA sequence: TGTGCCAGCAGCCGGGGAGGGCCCTACGAGCAGTACTTC.

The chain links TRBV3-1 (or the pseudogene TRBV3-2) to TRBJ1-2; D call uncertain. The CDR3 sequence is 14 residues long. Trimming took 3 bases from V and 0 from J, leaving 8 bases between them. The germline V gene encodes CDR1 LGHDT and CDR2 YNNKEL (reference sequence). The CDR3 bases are TGTGCCAGCAGCCACGACAACCCTAACTATGGCTACACCTTC. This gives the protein CASSHDNPNYGYTF.

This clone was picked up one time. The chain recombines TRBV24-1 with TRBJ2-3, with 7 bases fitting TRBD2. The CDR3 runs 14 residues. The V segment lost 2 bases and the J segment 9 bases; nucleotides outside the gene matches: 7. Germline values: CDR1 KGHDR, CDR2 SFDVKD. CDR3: CATSDSRLGGTQYF. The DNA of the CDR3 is TGTGCCACCAGTGATTCCCGCCTGGGGGGGACGCAGTATTTT.

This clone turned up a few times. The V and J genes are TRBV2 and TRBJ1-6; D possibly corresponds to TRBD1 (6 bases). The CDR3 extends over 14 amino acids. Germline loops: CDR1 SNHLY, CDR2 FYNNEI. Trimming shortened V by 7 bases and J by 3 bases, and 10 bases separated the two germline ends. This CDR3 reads CASTTDSYNSPLHF. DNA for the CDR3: TGTGCCAGCACTACGGACAGCTATAATTCACCCCTCCACTTT.

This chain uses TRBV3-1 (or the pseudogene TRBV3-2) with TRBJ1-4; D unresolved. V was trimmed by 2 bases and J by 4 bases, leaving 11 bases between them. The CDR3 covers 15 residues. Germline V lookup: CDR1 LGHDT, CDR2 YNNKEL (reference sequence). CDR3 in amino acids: CASSQLEGGNEKLFF. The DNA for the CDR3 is TGTGCCAGCAGCCAATTGGAGGGAGGTAATGAAAAACTGTTTTTT.

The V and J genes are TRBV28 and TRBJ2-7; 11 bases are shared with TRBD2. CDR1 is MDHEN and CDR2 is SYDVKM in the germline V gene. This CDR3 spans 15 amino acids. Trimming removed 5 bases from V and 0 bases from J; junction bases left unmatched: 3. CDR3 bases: TGTGCCAGCAGTACTACTAGCGGGAGCTCCTACGAGCAGTACTTC. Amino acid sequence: CASSTTSGSSYEQYF.

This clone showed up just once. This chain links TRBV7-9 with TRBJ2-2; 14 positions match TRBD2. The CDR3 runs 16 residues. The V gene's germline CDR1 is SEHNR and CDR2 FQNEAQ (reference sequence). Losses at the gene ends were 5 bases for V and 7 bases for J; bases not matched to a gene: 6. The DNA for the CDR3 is TGTGCCAGCAGCCGACTAGCGGGAGGGCAAGTCGGGGAGCTGTTTTTT. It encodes CASSRLAGGQVGELFF.

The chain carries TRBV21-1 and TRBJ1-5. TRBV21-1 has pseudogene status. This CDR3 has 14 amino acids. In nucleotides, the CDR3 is TGTGCCAGCAGCCGAACTTGGTGCTTTCGGCCCCAGCATTTT. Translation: CASSRTWCFRPQHF.

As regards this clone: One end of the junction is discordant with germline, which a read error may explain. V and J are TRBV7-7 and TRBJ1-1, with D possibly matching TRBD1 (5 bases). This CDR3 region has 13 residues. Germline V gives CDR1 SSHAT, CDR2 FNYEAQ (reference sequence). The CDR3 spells CASSVDRDTEAFF. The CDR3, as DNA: TGTGCTAGCAGCGTAGACAGAGACACTGAAGCTTTCTTT.

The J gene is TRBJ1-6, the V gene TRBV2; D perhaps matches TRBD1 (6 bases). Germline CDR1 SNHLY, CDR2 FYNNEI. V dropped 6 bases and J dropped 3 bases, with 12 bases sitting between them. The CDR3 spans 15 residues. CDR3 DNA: TGTGCCAGCAGCGCTAGGACAGTCTATAATTCACCCCTCCACTTT. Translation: CASSARTVYNSPLHF.